This T cell receptor (beta chain) is from a study of PD-L1 blockade in urothelial cancer. Study background: At 3 weeks (second dose) and 6 weeks after starting treatment, blood was analyzed.

As to time point: pretreatment peripheral blood. Locally advanced or metastatic urothelial carcinoma affected all patients. The ends lost 7 bases at V and 5 bases at J; junction bases unmatched: 10. Per the germline V gene, CDR1 is KGHSH and CDR2 is LQKENI. The CDR3 length is 14 residues. Repertoires were generated with immunoSEQ multiplex PCR, while TCRdb's copy carries only in-frame clones and drops some. This table has 49,000 or so clones, approximately 85% appearing once. This sequence was found in a man between 70 and 80 years old with urothelial cancer. Here the sequenced sample was PBMCs, taken around atezolizumab (anti-PD-L1) treatment. The chain employs TRBV18 and TRBJ1-1, with 7 bases fitting TRBD1. The CDR3 DNA sequence: TGTGCCAGCTTACTACAGGGGATTTATACTGAAGCTTTCTTT. This gives the protein CASLLQGIYTEAFF.